These 5 T cell receptor beta chains share one sample of origin, sequenced in a study of blood T cell repertoires in COVID-19. Some clones are missing from TCRdb's copy, which holds only in-frame ones; the method was immunoSEQ multiplex PCR. The sample has 300,000 to 400,000 clones; roughly 86% are singletons. Sequenced sample: peripheral blood. These TCRs come from a man aged 30 to 39 with COVID-19, enrolled during active disease.

This clone was seen more than once but under ten times. The genes are TRBV7-6 and TRBJ1-5; TRBD1 aligns across 8 bases. The CDR3 is made up of 15 amino acids. Germline V lookup: CDR1 SGHVS, CDR2 FNYEAQ. V dropped 3 bases and J dropped 6; count of bases not matched to a gene: 7. The DNA of the CDR3 is TGTGCCAGCAGCTTTGGACAGGGAGCGGCTCAGCCCCAGCATTTT. Translated, it gives CASSFGQGAAQPQHF. Using reference TRBV7-6 and TRBJ1-5 for the parts outside the CDR3, the full variable domain is GAGVSQSPRYKVTKRGQDVALRCDPISGHVSLYWYRQALGQGPEFLTYFNYEAQQDKSGLPNDRFSAERPEGSISTLTIQRTEQRDSAMYRCASSFGQGAAQPQHFGDGTRLSIL.

The chain couples TRBV2 to TRBJ1-1; no definite D call. This CDR3 region has 16 residues. V was cut by 0 bases and J by 5 bases, with 16 bases left in between. CDR1 and CDR2 (germline): SNHLY, FYNNEI. CDR3 in amino acids: CASSEALEVGGTEAFF. In DNA, the CDR3 is TGTGCCAGCAGTGAAGCGCTTGAAGTCGGAGGGACTGAAGCTTTCTTT.

This chain joins TRBV5-6 and TRBJ2-1; TRBD1 agrees at 7 bases. Germline-derived CDR1 and CDR2 are SGHDT and YYEEEE. There are 13 residues in the CDR3. Losses at the gene ends were 4 bases for V and 4 bases for J; bases not matched to a gene: 2. In DNA, the CDR3 is TGTGCCAGCAGCGGGACAGCTTACAATGAGCAGTTCTTC. It is translated as CASSGTAYNEQFF.

This chain connects TRBV7-3 to TRBJ2-7, with a tentative D call TRBD2 (6 bases). Trimming removed 1 base from V and 6 bases from J, with 19 bases in between. CDR1 is SGHTA and CDR2 is FQGTGA in the germline V gene. The CDR3 loop spans 16 amino acids. CDR3 nucleotide sequence: TGTGCCAGCAGCTTAAGTATCGGGGGTCCTTTTTCCGAGCAGTACTTC. This gives the protein CASSLSIGGPFSEQYF.

This clone has just one count. The V and J genes are TRBV9 and TRBJ2-7, with D maybe TRBD1 (7 bases). CDR3 length: 16 amino acids. The germline CDR1 and CDR2 sequences are SGDLS and YYNGEE. V was cut by 3 bases and J by 0 bases, with 16 bases left in between. The CDR3 region is CASSARGDRSSYEQYF. CDR3 bases: TGTGCCAGCAGCGCGAGGGGGGACAGAAGCTCCTACGAGCAGTACTTC.